This T cell receptor beta chain stems from a study of identical twins. This clonotype was detected many times. Its antigen remains unidentified. Each CDR3 protein gets one entry after TCRdb re-called the 5' RACE reads with MiXCR. The sample yields some 260,000 distinct CDR3 sequences, about an eighth seen once. Study-wide results and limits: The models gave estimates that fell short of the out-of-frame TCR alpha sharing seen in monozygotic twins.

All of the donors were Caucasians in good health. V shed 3 bases and J 3 bases; nucleotides not matched to a gene: 12. CDR3 length equals 17 residues. Looked up from germline, CDR1 is SGDLS and CDR2 is YYNGEE. Sequencing used memory (CD45RO+) T cells sorted from blood. The J gene is TRBJ1-1, the V gene TRBV9, with TRBD1 matching 9 bases. This receptor was taken from a woman younger than 35 in good health. The CDR3 spells CASSDRAGQGLDTEAFF. CDR3 DNA sequence: TGTGCCAGCAGCGACCGAGCGGGACAGGGTTTGGACACTGAAGCTTTCTTT.